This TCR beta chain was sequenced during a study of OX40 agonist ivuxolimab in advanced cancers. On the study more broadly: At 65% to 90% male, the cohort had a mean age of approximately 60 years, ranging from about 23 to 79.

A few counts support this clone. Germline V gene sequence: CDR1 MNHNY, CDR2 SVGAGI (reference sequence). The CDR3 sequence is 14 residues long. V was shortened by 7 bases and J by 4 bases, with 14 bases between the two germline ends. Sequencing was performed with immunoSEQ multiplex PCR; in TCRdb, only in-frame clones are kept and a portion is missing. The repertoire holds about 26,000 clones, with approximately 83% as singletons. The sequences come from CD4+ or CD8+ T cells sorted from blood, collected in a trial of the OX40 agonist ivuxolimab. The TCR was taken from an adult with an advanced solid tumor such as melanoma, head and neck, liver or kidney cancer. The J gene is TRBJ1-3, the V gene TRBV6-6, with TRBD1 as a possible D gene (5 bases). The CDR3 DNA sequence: TGTGCCAGCAAAGAGGGGTTGGGAGGAAACACCATATATTTT. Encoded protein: CASKEGLGGNTIYF.